This is a list of T cell receptor beta chains from one sample in a study of T cells of healthy individuals. A single record per CDR3 protein comes from TCRdb applying MiXCR to the 5' RACE reads. The sample yields roughly 87,000 distinct CDR3 sequences, approximately 15% seen once. The receptors derive from a human donor in good health. Each CDR3 is given with its conserved first and last residue. The order of the fields is J gene, V gene, clone size, D gene, CDR3 protein, CDR3 DNA. A D gene is named only where the DNA matches it firmly. Rows give clone size only sometimes, using once, few, many, or a class for an expanded clone.

>TRBJ1-1|TRBV5-1|NA|NA
CASRKGTSTEAFF
TGCGCCAGCAGAAAAGGGACATCCACTGAAGCTTTCTTT
>TRBJ2-7|TRBV21-1|NA|NA
CASSKGGDDTYEQYF
TGTGCCAGCAGCAAAGGGGGGGACGACACCTACGAGCAGTACTTC
>TRBJ1-1|TRBV7-3|NA|NA
CASSINQGAEAFF
TGTGCCAGCAGCATCAACCAGGGCGCTGAAGCTTTCTTT
>TRBJ1-2|TRBV24-1|many|NA
CATSETEFYGYTF
TGTGCCACCAGTGAGACGGAGTTCTATGGCTACACCTTC
>TRBJ2-3|TRBV28|many|TRBD1
CASRMTGQGTDTQYF
TGTGCCAGCAGGATGACAGGGCAAGGGACAGATACGCAGTATTTT
>TRBJ1-5|TRBV5-1|many|TRBD1
CASSLEGAGPQHF
TGCGCCAGCAGCTTGGAGGGGGCAGGGCCCCAGCATTTT
>TRBJ2-2|TRBV7-9|few|NA
CASSSRGNSGELFF
TGTGCCAGCAGCTCCCGGGGGAACTCCGGGGAGCTGTTTTTT
>TRBJ1-1|TRBV7-6|few|NA
CASSPQLMNTEAFF
TGTGCCAGCAGCCCTCAGCTTATGAACACTGAAGCTTTCTTT
>TRBJ2-1|TRBV11-2|many|NA
CASSLWGGGAPLNEQFF
TGTGCCAGCAGCTTATGGGGAGGCGGGGCCCCCCTCAATGAGCAGTTCTTC
>TRBJ1-1|TRBV6-5|many|NA
CASTDTFNTEAFF
TGTGCCAGCACCGACACGTTCAACACTGAAGCTTTCTTT
>TRBJ2-2|TRBV7-2|NA|TRBD1
CASSYRRTGNVGELFF
TGTGCCAGCAGCTATAGACGGACAGGGAATGTAGGGGAGCTGTTTTTT
>TRBJ2-7|TRBV4-1|many|TRBD1
CASSRGTGAPYEQYF
TGCGCCAGCAGCCGTGGGACAGGGGCCCCCTACGAGCAGTACTTC
>TRBJ2-2|TRBV2|many|NA
CASSEEITGELFF
TGTGCCAGCAGTGAGGAGATTACCGGGGAGCTGTTTTTT
>TRBJ2-1|TRBV5-5|few|TRBD2
CASSSGTSGGYNEQFF
TGTGCCAGCAGCTCCGGGACTAGCGGGGGCTACAATGAGCAGTTCTTC
>TRBJ1-5|TRBV10-3|many|NA
CAISDSGDQPQHF
TGTGCCATCAGTGACTCGGGGGATCAGCCCCAGCATTTT
>TRBJ2-3|TRBV7-2|NA|TRBD2
CASSPNRLAGSSDTQYF
TGTGCCAGCAGCCCGAATCGACTAGCGGGGAGTTCGGATACGCAGTATTTT
>TRBJ1-1|TRBV30|many|NA
CAWSDLGMAEAFF
TGTGCCTGGAGTGACTTAGGGATGGCTGAAGCTTTCTTT
>TRBJ1-1|TRBV20-1|many|NA
CSAHRVATEAFF
TGCAGTGCGCACAGGGTGGCGACTGAAGCTTTCTTT
>TRBJ1-2|TRBV6-2/TRBV6-3|many|TRBD1
CASSSAGGLGYGYTF
TGTGCCAGCAGTTCTGCAGGGGGCTTGGGCTATGGCTACACCTTC
>TRBJ2-5|TRBV20-1|NA|TRBD2
CSAPFPTSGSWGETQYF
TGCAGTGCTCCCTTCCCGACTAGCGGGAGTTGGGGGGAGACCCAGTACTTC
>TRBJ2-1|TRBV20-1|NA|TRBD2
CSASEGWEGYNEQFF
TGCAGTGCCTCAGAAGGGTGGGAGGGGTACAATGAGCAGTTCTTC
>TRBJ2-1|TRBV9|NA|NA
CASSPAHGGTEQFF
TGTGCCAGCAGCCCCGCGCACGGAGGAACTGAGCAGTTCTTC
>TRBJ1-5|TRBV28|NA|NA
CASSLLGGKNQPQHF
TGTGCCAGCAGTTTATTGGGGGGTAAGAATCAGCCCCAGCATTTT
>TRBJ2-1|TRBV6-2/TRBV6-3|few|TRBD2
CASSYGLAGGGEQFF
TGTGCCAGCAGTTACGGCCTAGCGGGAGGAGGTGAGCAGTTCTTC
>TRBJ2-1|TRBV28|NA|TRBD1
CASRKTGQGWNEQFF
TGTGCCAGCAGGAAAACGGGACAGGGGTGGAATGAGCAGTTCTTC
>TRBJ2-3|TRBV2|many|NA
CASQKYPTDTQYF
TGTGCCAGCCAGAAGTACCCCACAGATACGCAGTATTTT
>TRBJ2-3|TRBV7-9|many|NA
CASSPPRKLSTDTQYF
TGTGCCAGCAGCCCCCCCAGGAAACTGAGCACAGATACGCAGTATTTT
>TRBJ2-7|TRBV18|few|NA
CASSPPPRTAFSYEQYF
TGTGCCAGCTCACCTCCCCCCCGGACAGCCTTCTCCTACGAGCAGTACTTC